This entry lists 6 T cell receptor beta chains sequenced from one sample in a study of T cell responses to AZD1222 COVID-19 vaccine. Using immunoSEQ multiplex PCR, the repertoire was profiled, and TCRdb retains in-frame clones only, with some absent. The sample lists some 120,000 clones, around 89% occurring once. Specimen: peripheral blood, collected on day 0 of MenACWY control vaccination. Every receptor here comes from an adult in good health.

CDR3 loop: CASSHPLTMDNQPQHF. CDR3 DNA sequence: TGTGCCAGCAGTCACCCCCTGACAATGGACAATCAGCCCCAGCATTTT. The chain is built from TRBV6-2 or TRBV6-3 and TRBJ1-5, with D uncertain. The germline V gene has CDR1 MNHEY and CDR2 SVGEGT. V lost 5 bases, J lost 3 bases, and 17 bases lay in between. The CDR3 spans 16 residues.

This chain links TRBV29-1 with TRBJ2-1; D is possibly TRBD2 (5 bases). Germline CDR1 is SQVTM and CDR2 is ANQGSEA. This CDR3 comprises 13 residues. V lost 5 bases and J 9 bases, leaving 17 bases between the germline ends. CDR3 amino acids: CSVFPLGSAEQFF. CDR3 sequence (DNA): TGCAGCGTTTTCCCCCTTGGTAGCGCTGAGCAGTTCTTC.

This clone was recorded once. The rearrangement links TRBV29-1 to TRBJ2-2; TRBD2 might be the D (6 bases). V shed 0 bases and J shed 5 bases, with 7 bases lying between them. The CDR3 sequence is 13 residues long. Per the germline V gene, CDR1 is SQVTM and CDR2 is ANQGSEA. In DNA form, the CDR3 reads TGCAGCGTTGAAGAAGGGACTACCGGGGAGCTGTTTTTT. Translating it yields CSVEEGTTGELFF.

The CDR3 DNA sequence: TGTGCCAGCAGATCGACAGGGAAGGCCGAGCAGTACTTC. It yields the protein CASRSTGKAEQYF. V gene TRBV7-8 combines with J gene TRBJ2-7, with TRBD1 matching 7 bases. The length of the CDR3 is 13 residues. The V segment lost 6 bases and the J segment 6 bases; nucleotides outside the gene matches: 8. Per the germline V gene, CDR1 is SGHVS and CDR2 is FQNEAQ.

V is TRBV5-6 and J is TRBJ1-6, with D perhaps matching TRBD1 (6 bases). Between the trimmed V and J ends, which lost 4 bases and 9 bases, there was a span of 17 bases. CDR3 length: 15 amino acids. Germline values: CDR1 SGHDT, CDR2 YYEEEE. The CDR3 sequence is CASSGGTWGISPLHF. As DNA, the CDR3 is TGTGCCAGCAGCGGCGGGACATGGGGAATTTCACCCCTCCACTTT.

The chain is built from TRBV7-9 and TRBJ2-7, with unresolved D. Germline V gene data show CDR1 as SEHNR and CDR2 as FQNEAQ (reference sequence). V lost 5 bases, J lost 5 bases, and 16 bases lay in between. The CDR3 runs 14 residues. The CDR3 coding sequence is TGTGCCAGCAGCAGCTCTCGGGTTGCCGACGAGCAGTACTTC. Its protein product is CASSSSRVADEQYF.